The 32 T cell receptor beta chains given below trace back to one sample, sequenced in a study of cytomegalovirus exposure and HLA in healthy donors. The PCR contained 60 Vbeta and 13 Jbeta primers. Clones were read by immunoSEQ multiplex PCR, and TCRdb kept only the in-frame ones, dropping some. The table lists about 170,000 clones, more than 60% of them singletons. The sample consisted of PBMCs. Every receptor here comes from a female donor in good health and CMV-seronegative.

The chain carries TRBV6-5 and TRBJ2-1; 7 nucleotides agree with TRBD2. CDR1 and CDR2 from the germline V gene are MNHEY and SVGAGI. Trimming cost V 2 bases and J 4 bases; bases outside gene matches: 8. The CDR3 has 16 residues. This CDR3 is CASSYRGGSTYNEQFF. The CDR3 nucleotides read TGTGCCAGCAGTTACAGAGGCGGGAGTACATACAATGAGCAGTTCTTC.

The V gene is TRBV7-2, the J gene TRBJ2-2; D perhaps matches TRBD1 (5 bases). The CDR3 is 14 residues long. The germline V and J ends were trimmed by 4 bases and 4 bases, with 10 bases remaining between them. Germline values: CDR1 SGHTA, CDR2 FQGNSA. The CDR3 DNA follows: TGTGCCAGCAGCTCAATAGGGGCCACCGGGGAGCTGTTTTTT. Protein sequence: CASSSIGATGELFF.

V usage is TRBV9 and J usage is TRBJ1-6; D unresolved. CDR1 is SGDLS and CDR2 is YYNGEE in the germline V gene. CDR3 length: 16 residues. Trimming removed 0 bases from V and 4 bases from J, with 11 bases in between. The CDR3 region is CASSVDGGSYNSPLHF. As DNA, the CDR3 is TGTGCCAGCAGCGTAGACGGCGGTAGTTATAATTCACCCCTCCACTTT.

The CDR3 reads CASSSLTGVPGELFF. The CDR3 DNA reads as TGTGCCAGCAGTTCACTGACAGGGGTCCCCGGGGAGCTGTTTTTT. This rearrangement joins TRBV27 to TRBJ2-2; TRBD1 agrees at 8 bases. Losses at the gene ends were 4 bases for V and 6 bases for J; bases not matched to a gene: 7. Germline CDR1 and CDR2: MNHEY and SMNVEV (reference sequence). The CDR3 extends over 15 amino acids.

The sample holds one count of this clone. J is TRBJ2-7 and V is TRBV4-2, with 10 bases matching TRBD2. The CDR3 consists of 16 residues. V was pared by 1 base and J by 3 bases, with 6 bases of the junction left unmatched. Germline V gene lookup returns CDR1 LGHNA and CDR2 YNFKEQ. CDR3: CASSQGRTSGSYEQYF. DNA of the CDR3: TGTGCCAGCAGCCAAGGTAGGACTAGCGGAAGCTACGAGCAGTACTTC.

V is TRBV19 and J is TRBJ2-5; D is perhaps TRBD2 (6 bases). Germline V CDR1 and CDR2: LNHDA, SQIVND (reference sequence). The CDR3 loop spans 13 amino acids. Between the trimmed V and J ends, which lost 5 bases and 4 bases, there was a span of 11 bases. The CDR3 nucleotides read TGTGCCAGTAGTTGGGGAGGCTTAGAGACCCAGTACTTC. Amino acids: CASSWGGLETQYF.

The V and J genes are TRBV7-9 and TRBJ2-2; a weak D match, TRBD1 (5 bases). The germline V and J ends were trimmed by 6 bases and 5 bases, with 7 bases remaining between them. This CDR3 is built from 12 residues. Germline loops: CDR1 SEHNR, CDR2 FQNEAQ (reference sequence). The CDR3 DNA follows: TGTGCCAGCAGAGGGGTAACCGGGGAGCTGTTTTTT. This encodes CASRGVTGELFF.

The chain carries TRBV7-2 and TRBJ2-1, with TRBD1 matching 7 bases. Looked up from germline, CDR1 is SGHTA and CDR2 is FQGNSA. V shed 4 bases, J shed 13 bases, and the junction held 7 bases outside the gene matches. The CDR3 spans 12 residues. CDR3 bases: TGTGCCAGCAGCTCCAGCCGGGACAGACAGTTCTTC. Amino acids: CASSSSRDRQFF.

This clone has a handful of counts. This chain uses TRBV4-1 with TRBJ1-2, with 9 bases fitting TRBD1. CDR3 size: 15 residues. The trim removed 1 base at V and 3 bases at J, leaving 3 bases unmatched. CDR1 MGHRA and CDR2 YSYEKL come from the germline V gene. Written as DNA, the CDR3 is TGCGCCAGCAGCCAAGGACAGGGGGGCTACTATGGCTACACCTTC. Its protein is CASSQGQGGYYGYTF.

The chain employs TRBV11-3 and TRBJ2-1, with TRBD2 matching over 11 bases. This CDR3 has 15 residues. V gave up 6 bases and J gave up 6 bases; unmatched junction bases: 7. Germline V gene lookup returns CDR1 SGHNT and CDR2 YENEEA. The CDR3 DNA sequence: TGTGCCAGCAGAGATGGACTAGCGGGCGGCAATGAGCAGTTCTTC. Amino acid sequence: CASRDGLAGGNEQFF.

This chain connects TRBV28 to TRBJ1-2, with D perhaps matching TRBD1 (6 bases). The germline V gene has CDR1 MDHEN and CDR2 SYDVKM. The CDR3 spans 15 residues. With 8 bases removed from V and 0 bases from J, the gap between germline ends came to 16 bases. The CDR3 sequence is CASLNRASTNYGYTF. In nucleotides, the CDR3 is TGTGCCAGCCTGAACAGGGCATCCACTAACTATGGCTACACCTTC.

The chain combines TRBV4-1 with TRBJ1-2; tentative D call: TRBD1 (5 bases). This CDR3 is built from 15 residues. The V end was cut by 1 base, the J end by 3 bases, with 12 bases between. Germline V lookup: CDR1 MGHRA, CDR2 YSYEKL. The CDR3 is CASSQVSGDDYGYTF. CDR3 in DNA: TGCGCCAGCAGCCAAGTCAGCGGGGACGACTATGGCTACACCTTC.

The chain uses TRBV19 and TRBJ2-7; 7 nucleotides match TRBD2. The CDR3 spans 14 residues. Losses at the gene ends were 1 base for V and 5 bases for J; bases not matched to a gene: 5. Germline CDR1 reads LNHDA; CDR2 reads SQIVND (reference sequence). CDR3 in DNA: TGTGCCAGTAGTATAGTCGGGGGGATCGACGAGCAGTACTTC. It encodes CASSIVGGIDEQYF.

The table lists this clone with a count of one. V usage is TRBV27 and J usage is TRBJ1-2, with 7 bases lining up with TRBD1. The CDR3 is 14 residues long. V was clipped by 4 bases and J by 7 bases; unmatched bases: 9. CDR1 and CDR2 from the germline V gene are MNHEY and SMNVEV (reference sequence). The CDR3 sequence: CASSWAGGQGGYTF. In DNA, the CDR3 is TGTGCCAGCAGTTGGGCAGGGGGTCAGGGTGGCTACACCTTC.

The genes are TRBV7-8 and TRBJ1-4, with 8 positions matching TRBD1. The V gene's germline CDR1 is SGHVS and CDR2 FQNEAQ. After removal of 5 bases from V and 10 bases from J, the junction contained 12 bases not matched to a gene. The length of the CDR3 is 15 residues. CDR3 residues: CASSPPRQGIGKLFF. The CDR3 DNA follows: TGTGCCAGCAGCCCCCCTAGACAGGGGATAGGAAAACTGTTTTTT. The full variable domain, its missing parts supplied by reference TRBV7-8 and TRBJ1-4, is GAGVSQSPRYKVAKRGQDVALRCDPISGHVSLFWYQQALGQGPEFLTYFQNEAQLDKSGLPSDRFFAERPEGSVSTLKIQRTQQEDSAVYLCASSPPRQGIGKLFFGSGTQLSVL.

This chain links TRBV5-1 with TRBJ2-7, with 10 bases aligning to TRBD1. The germline gives CDR1 SGHRS, CDR2 YFSETQ. V shed 5 bases and J 2 bases; nucleotides not matched to a gene: 7. The CDR3 length is 15 residues. CDR3 amino acids: CASSLTGGYPYEQYF. The CDR3 DNA reads as TGCGCCAGCAGTCTGACAGGGGGCTACCCCTACGAGCAGTACTTC.

This clone was seen once. The chain links TRBV6-5 to TRBJ1-5; maybe TRBD1 (6 bases). CDR3 length equals 15 residues. Looked up from germline, CDR1 is MNHEY and CDR2 is SVGAGI. V lost 5 bases, J lost 0 bases, and 11 bases lay in between. DNA of the CDR3: TGTGCCAGCAGTCCCGGACAGTATAGCAATCAGCCCCAGCATTTT. Encoded protein: CASSPGQYSNQPQHF.

This clone has just a few counts. The V call is TRBV6-5, the J call TRBJ2-5, with D unresolved. The DNA end is more similar to TRBJ2-7, so the J call may be wrong. Germline lookup yields CDR1 MNHEY and CDR2 SVGAGI. The CDR3 consists of 14 residues. CDR3 in amino acids: CASSYKSDSYEQYF. The CDR3 DNA reads as TGTGCCAGCAGTTACAAAAGCGACTCCTACGAGCAGTACTTC.

This sequence joins TRBV5-1 and TRBJ2-1, with TRBD2 matching over 8 bases. The germline CDR1 and CDR2 sequences are SGHRS and YFSETQ. Losses at the gene ends were 0 bases for V and 7 bases for J; bases not matched to a gene: 12. This CDR3 region has 17 residues. DNA of the CDR3: TGCGCCAGCAGCTTGGTATTAGACGGGAGGGCTGGAAATGAGCAGTTCTTC. It encodes CASSLVLDGRAGNEQFF.

This sequence joins TRBV6-1 and TRBJ1-3; D may be TRBD1 (6 bases). Between the trimmed V and J ends, which lost 5 bases and 4 bases, there was a span of 15 bases. There are 15 residues in the CDR3. Germline V gives CDR1 MNHNS, CDR2 SASEGT. CDR3 nucleotide sequence: TGTGCCAGCAGTTTGTCGGAACAGGGAGGAAACACCATATATTTT. Amino acid sequence: CASSLSEQGGNTIYF.

The rearrangement links TRBV29-1 to TRBJ1-2, with 7 bases aligning to TRBD1. Germline V lookup: CDR1 SQVTM, CDR2 ANQGSEA. V dropped 6 bases and J dropped 6; count of bases not matched to a gene: 19. There are 16 residues in the CDR3. DNA of the CDR3: TGCAGCGTCGCGTGGGGCCAAGGGGGCAGGAAGGATGGCTACACCTTC. Translating it yields CSVAWGQGGRKDGYTF.

V usage is TRBV28 and J usage is TRBJ1-1; 7 nucleotides agree with TRBD1. Germline V gives CDR1 MDHEN, CDR2 SYDVKM. CDR3 length: 14 residues. The V segment lost 5 bases and the J segment 2 bases; nucleotides outside the gene matches: 5. CDR3: CASSPHRGNTEAFF. CDR3 DNA sequence: TGTGCCAGCAGTCCCCACAGGGGAAACACTGAAGCTTTCTTT.

This clone has ten or more counts. The chain has TRBV7-8 and TRBJ2-2; 10 nucleotides align to TRBD2. With V trimmed by 2 bases and J by 10 bases, 7 bases remained unmatched. CDR3 length equals 15 residues. The V gene's germline CDR1 is SGHVS and CDR2 FQNEAQ. CDR3 sequence (DNA): TGTGCCAGCAGCTTAAAAGCGGGGGGGCCGGCGGAGCTGTTTTTT. It is translated as CASSLKAGGPAELFF.

The table lists this clone with a few counts. The gene calls are TRBV29-1 and TRBJ1-5; perhaps TRBD1 as D (5 bases). V was clipped by 5 bases and J by 5 bases, with 10 bases between them. The CDR3 spans 12 residues. Per germline, CDR1 SQVTM and CDR2 ANQGSEA. Here the CDR3 reads CSVRQGDQPQHF. As DNA, the CDR3 is TGCAGCGTTAGGCAGGGTGATCAGCCCCAGCATTTT.

The rearrangement links TRBV7-3 to TRBJ2-1; D perhaps matches TRBD2 (6 bases). Germline lookup yields CDR1 SGHTA and CDR2 FQGTGA. Deletions cut 2 bases from V and 5 bases from J, with 10 bases between. The CDR3 runs to 14 residues. CDR3 in DNA: TGTGCCAGCAGCTTAGGAGGGGTCGACAATGAGCAGTTCTTC. It codes for CASSLGGVDNEQFF.

V is TRBV11-1 and J is TRBJ2-5; D possibly corresponds to TRBD2 (5 bases). V was cut by 5 bases and J by 4 bases, with 5 bases left in between. Germline values: CDR1 SGHAT, CDR2 FQDESV (reference sequence). This CDR3 is 11 amino acids long. CDR3 in DNA: TGTGCCAGCAGCGGGAGAGAGACCCAGTACTTC. Amino acids: CASSGRETQYF.

Remarks on this clone: One end of the junction fails to match germline, which may point to a read error. The rearrangement links TRBV2 to TRBJ2-3; 7 bases fit TRBD2. Germline lookup yields CDR1 SNHLY and CDR2 FYNNEI. CDR3 size: 14 residues. The CDR3 region is CTSSGTHNTDTQYF. The DNA for the CDR3 is TGTACCAGCAGCGGGACTCACAACACAGATACGCAGTATTTT.

The chain combines TRBV28 with TRBJ2-1; 16 bases are shared with TRBD2. Germline values: CDR1 MDHEN, CDR2 SYDVKM. There are 16 residues in the CDR3. The V gene end was trimmed by 5 bases and the J gene end by 7 bases; junction bases not matched to a gene: 5. CDR3 sequence: CASSDPGLAGGNEQFF. CDR3 sequence (DNA): TGTGCCAGCAGTGACCCGGGACTAGCGGGAGGGAATGAGCAGTTCTTC.

J is TRBJ2-1 and V is TRBV5-1, with 11 bases fitting TRBD2. Germline V gene data show CDR1 as SGHRS and CDR2 as YFSETQ. The ends lost 6 bases at V and 3 bases at J; junction bases unmatched: 2. The CDR3 is 14 amino acids. The CDR3 region is CASTTSGGYNEQFF. The CDR3 nucleotides are TGCGCCAGCACTACTAGCGGGGGCTACAATGAGCAGTTCTTC.

This rearrangement joins TRBV4-1 to TRBJ1-2; D gene ambiguous. Germline V gene data show CDR1 as MGHRA and CDR2 as YSYEKL. V lost 0 bases and J 3 bases, leaving 11 bases between the germline ends. The CDR3 is 15 amino acids. CDR3 region: CASSQEDRDYYGYTF. CDR3 nucleotide sequence: TGCGCCAGCAGCCAAGAAGATCGGGATTACTATGGCTACACCTTC.

The chain carries TRBV28 and TRBJ2-6; possible D gene TRBD1, 5 bases. The CDR3 has 15 amino acids. Germline V CDR1 and CDR2: MDHEN, SYDVKM. V shed 5 bases and J shed 0 bases, with 8 bases lying between them. CDR3 DNA: TGTGCCAGCAGTCGACAGAGCTCTGGGGCCAACGTCCTGACTTTC. Its translation: CASSRQSSGANVLTF.

The V gene is TRBV2, the J gene TRBJ1-4; tentatively, D is TRBD1 (5 bases). This CDR3 is built from 12 residues. Germline V CDR1 and CDR2: SNHLY, FYNNEI. Trimming left V 10 bases short and J 8 bases short, with 14 bases between. CDR3 bases: TGTGCCACCAGGGTACAGCGGGAAAAACTGTTTTTT. Translating gives CATRVQREKLFF.